The text below deals with one TCR beta chain. The data are from a study of blood T cell repertoires in COVID-19. Study-level information: Whether acute or convalescent, the COVID-19 samples came from the United States, Italy and Spain. PBMCs, B-cell-depleted T cells, or T cells were the source of the cDNA or gDNA that made up the material.

The CDR3 has 13 amino acids. In germline, CDR1 is SEHNR, CDR2 FQNEAQ (reference sequence). Deletions cut 0 bases from V and 6 bases from J, with 9 bases between. As handled by the study authors: Reference gene primers were amplified, and this amplification served to estimate nucleated cell counts. Measured with immunoSEQ multiplex PCR; TCRdb has only the in-frame clones, and not every one. The DNA was the basis for D and trimming; V, J and clone size are from that table. The sample yields roughly 130,000 clones, around nine tenths seen once. The sample comprised peripheral blood. The chain couples TRBV7-9 to TRBJ2-7; D not certain. The receptor was derived from a man aged 45-65 years with active COVID-19. The CDR3 sequence: CASSLAEPGEQYF. The CDR3 DNA is TGTGCCAGCAGCTTAGCGGAACCGGGCGAGCAGTACTTC.